These T cell receptor beta chains were read from a single sample in a study of graft-versus-host responses after intestinal transplantation. These receptors' antigens are unknown. The table came from immunoSEQ multiplex PCR; TCRdb's copy has only in-frame clones and leaves some out. The sample holds about 120,000 clones, 80% to 95% seen once. The sequenced sample was unstimulated CD4+ T cells sorted from spleen or lymph node cells, obtained before intestinal transplant. The receptors originated from a human donor who received an intestinal transplant. Both conserved end residues are part of each CDR3. The D gene is left open where the match is weak. Only part of the rows carry a size: once, few, many, or a class if the clone is expanded.

V	D	J	size	CDR3	DNA
TRBV6-5	TRBD1	TRBJ2-3	NA	CASRWGQVTDTQYF	TGTGCCAGCAGATGGGGACAGGTAACAGATACGCAGTATTTT
TRBV6-1	NA	TRBJ1-3	NA	CASKFGAVSGNTIYF	TGTGCCAGCAAGTTTGGGGCGGTCTCTGGAAACACCATATATTTT
TRBV7-3	NA	TRBJ1-2	NA	CASSLYPAPGGYTF	TGTGCCAGCAGCTTATATCCCGCCCCGGGTGGCTACACCTTC
TRBV6-1	NA	TRBJ1-2	NA	CASHLQGRTNYGYTF	TGTGCCAGCCATTTACAGGGAAGAACTAACTATGGCTACACCTTC
TRBV30	NA	TRBJ2-7	NA	CAWSIKNEQYF	TGTGCCTGGAGTATAAAGAACGAGCAGTACTTC
TRBV20-1	NA	TRBJ2-5	NA	CSATWETQYF	TGCAGTGCTACGTGGGAGACCCAGTACTTC
TRBV19	NA	TRBJ2-3	NA	CASRERVYTDTQYF	TGTGCCAGTAGGGAGCGGGTGTACACAGATACGCAGTATTTT
TRBV2	TRBD2	TRBJ2-7	NA	CASRFGGRYEQYF	TGTGCCAGCAGATTCGGCGGGAGGTACGAGCAGTACTTC
TRBV27	NA	TRBJ1-1	NA	CASKGNGPSEAFF	TGTGCCAGCAAAGGGAATGGCCCATCTGAAGCTTTCTTT
TRBV19	NA	TRBJ2-3	NA	CASSMRSRPPSDTQYF	TGTGCCAGTAGTATGAGGAGTAGACCGCCGTCGGATACGCAGTATTTT
TRBV2	NA	TRBJ2-7	NA	CASSREHPSSYEQYF	TGTGCCAGCAGCAGGGAACACCCGAGCTCCTACGAGCAGTACTTC
TRBV5-1	NA	TRBJ1-1	NA	CASSPGGTEAFF	TGCGCCAGCAGCCCGGGGGGGACTGAAGCTTTCTTT
TRBV27	NA	TRBJ1-2	NA	CASSLRATGRKVEGYTF	TGTGCCAGCAGTTTACGGGCGACAGGCCGGAAAGTCGAGGGCTACACCTTC
TRBV2	TRBD2	TRBJ2-1	once	CASRTSGGDRNEQFF	TGTGCCAGCAGGACTAGCGGAGGGGATAGGAATGAGCAGTTCTTC
TRBV5-1	TRBD2	TRBJ2-1	NA	CASRGGWLALFDEQFF	TGCGCCAGCAGGGGGGGGTGGCTAGCGCTATTCGATGAGCAGTTCTTC
TRBV10-3	TRBD2	TRBJ2-1	NA	CAFAASGLSYNEQFF	TGTGCCTTCGCGGCTAGCGGGCTCTCCTACAATGAGCAGTTCTTC
TRBV7-9	NA	TRBJ2-5	once	CASSSEGVQETQYF	TGTGCCAGCAGCTCCGAGGGCGTCCAAGAGACCCAGTACTTC
TRBV15	NA	TRBJ1-5	NA	CATSRDWQGGQPQHF	TGTGCCACCAGCAGAGATTGGCAGGGAGGCCAGCCCCAGCATTTT
TRBV28	TRBD2	TRBJ2-7	NA	CASRGGYEQYF	TGTGCCAGCAGGGGGGGGTACGAGCAGTACTTC
TRBV5-1	TRBD1	TRBJ2-7	NA	CASRQGETYEQYF	TGCGCCAGCAGACAGGGGGAGACCTACGAGCAGTACTTC
TRBV5-1	NA	TRBJ2-5	NA	CASSWEGETQYF	TGCGCCAGCAGCTGGGAAGGAGAGACCCAGTACTTC
TRBV7-2	NA	TRBJ1-5	NA	CASSPSGNQPQHF	TGTGCCAGCAGCCCCAGTGGCAATCAGCCCCAGCATTTT
TRBV6-1	TRBD2	TRBJ2-2	NA	CASSRTSATGELFF	TGTGCCAGCAGCCGTACTAGCGCCACCGGGGAGCTGTTTTTT
TRBV11-2	TRBD1	TRBJ1-2	NA	CASSPGQVYGYTF	TGTGCCAGCAGTCCTGGACAGGTCTATGGCTACACCTTC
TRBV7-9	TRBD1	TRBJ2-7	NA	CASSSRDRSTEQYF	TGTGCCAGCAGCTCCCGGGACAGGTCGACCGAGCAGTACTTC
TRBV1	NA	TRBJ2-4	NA	CTSSPGLAGLAKNIQYF	TGCACCAGCAGCCCAGGACTAGCGGGACTAGCCAAAAACATTCAGTACTTC
TRBV10-3	NA	TRBJ2-3	NA	CAISDRATTDTQYF	TGTGCCATCAGTGACAGGGCCACCACAGATACGCAGTATTTT
TRBV7-9	NA	TRBJ1-1	few	CASSLKKQAFF	TGTGCCAGCAGCTTAAAGAAACAAGCTTTCTTT
TRBV19	TRBD2	TRBJ2-5	NA	CASRTSGSETQYF	TGTGCCAGTAGGACTAGCGGGAGCGAGACCCAGTACTTC
TRBV7-9	TRBD1	TRBJ2-5	NA	CASRTGTETQYF	TGTGCCAGCAGGACAGGGACAGAGACCCAGTACTTC
TRBV19	TRBD2	TRBJ2-7	NA	CASSLAGTYEQYF	TGTGCCAGTAGTCTAGCGGGGACCTACGAGCAGTACTTC
TRBV7-9	NA	TRBJ1-1	once	CASSLEEGTEAFF	TGTGCCAGCAGCTTAGAGGAAGGCACTGAAGCTTTCTTT
TRBV18	NA	TRBJ1-4	NA	CASSRGYNEKLFF	TGTGCCAGCTCGAGGGGCTATAATGAAAAACTGTTTTTT
TRBV27	TRBD1	TRBJ2-7	NA	CASIPLTGGAGYEQYF	TGTGCCAGCATTCCCTTGACAGGGGGCGCCGGCTACGAGCAGTACTTC
TRBV2	NA	TRBJ2-1	NA	CAVSRYNEQFF	TGTGCCGTAAGCAGATACAATGAGCAGTTCTTC
TRBV9	TRBD1	TRBJ2-1	NA	CASSARDRVLHEQFF	TGTGCCAGCAGCGCCCGGGACAGGGTGCTCCATGAGCAGTTCTTC
TRBV5-6	NA	TRBJ1-5	NA	CASSLWPPVSSPPQHF	TGTGCCAGCAGCTTGTGGCCCCCGGTGAGTAGTCCGCCCCAGCATTTT
TRBV9	NA	TRBJ2-5	NA	CASSYDRRGETQYF	TGTGCCAGCAGCTACGACCGACGGGGCGAGACCCAGTACTTC
TRBV9	NA	TRBJ2-5	NA	CASSGRQGGETQYF	TGTGCCAGCAGCGGAAGACAGGGAGGAGAGACCCAGTACTTC
TRBV6-5	NA	TRBJ2-5	NA	CASSYSNWAETQYF	TGTGCCAGCAGTTACTCGAATTGGGCAGAGACCCAGTACTTC
TRBV7-9	NA	TRBJ1-5	NA	CASSPVNQPQHF	TGTGCCAGCAGTCCAGTCAATCAGCCCCAGCATTTT
TRBV5-1	NA	TRBJ2-4	NA	CASSPTTGLAKNIQYF	TGCGCCAGCAGCCCCACGACAGGTCTAGCCAAAAACATTCAGTACTTC
TRBV29-1	NA	TRBJ1-4	NA	CSATNPGENEKLFF	TGCAGCGCCACTAACCCAGGGGAGAATGAAAAACTGTTTTTT
TRBV10-3	NA	TRBJ1-1	NA	CAIRQGNTEAFF	TGTGCCATCAGACAGGGGAACACTGAAGCTTTCTTT
TRBV18	NA	TRBJ2-2	NA	CASSRIGELFF	TGTGCCAGCTCACGTATCGGGGAGCTGTTTTTT
TRBV5-1	NA	TRBJ2-2	once	CASSRLGASTGELFF	TGCGCCAGCAGCCGTCTGGGGGCTTCGACCGGGGAGCTGTTTTTT